This T cell receptor beta chain was identified in a study of Graves' ophthalmopathy and Graves' hyperthyroidism (dated by TCRdb to 2017 to 2018). For the wider study: A patient counted as having stable hyperthyroidism if there was no progression to ophthalmopathy within 18 months of follow-up. The study used TCR beta repertoire signatures to distinguish Graves' ophthalmopathy from Graves' hyperthyroidism and to predict progression to ophthalmopathy. Following sampling, methimazole starting at 30 mg daily was administered to hyperthyroidism patients, and high-dose intravenous methylprednisolone was administered to ophthalmopathy patients. An independent validation cohort was composed of approximately 19 hyperthyroidism patients and about 17 patients who later progressed from hyperthyroidism to ophthalmopathy. A discovery set of 95 to 100 patients (43 ophthalmopathy, 55 to 65 stable hyperthyroidism) was enrolled to explore V-J signatures distinguishing ophthalmopathy from hyperthyroidism. In total, around 130 blood samples were TCR-sequenced: roughly 45 ophthalmopathy, 75 hyperthyroidism and approximately 17 hyperthyroidism-to-ophthalmopathy patients. T-cell repertoires of thyroid tissue and blood were compared in 5 or 6 hyperthyroidism patients.

Worth noting for this clonotype: This clone's antigen is unknown. Per-nucleotide qualities are absent, and no much larger clonotype sits a single base away.

The hyperthyroidism patients were 18 to 65 years old and newly diagnosed, with a disease duration of less than 2 months. Patients were excluded if they had other autoimmune diseases, uncontrolled infections, pregnancy or lactation. Clinical symptoms, serum thyroxine, TRAb, thyroid ultrasound and orbital computed tomography were used for diagnosis. Total RNA was extracted with Trizol reagent and quality-checked on an Agilent 2100 Bioanalyzer. V lost 1 base and J lost 3 bases; the stretch between them is 18 bases long. The germline V gene supplies CDR1 LGHNA and CDR2 YSLEER. The CDR3 runs 17 amino acids, cysteine and phenylalanine included. The read is trimmed to its CDR3 DNA, 51 bases read in frame from base 1. Here is what the overall study found, with its caveats: No statistical method was used to predetermine the sample size, and group allocation was not hidden from the investigators. In validation, the model predicted ophthalmopathy progression with less than 71% sensitivity and roughly 72% specificity; roughly 11 predicted patients were CT-confirmed with GO in a median of approximately 6.5 months. Most of the expanded thyroid clonotypes with a frequency above 0.001 were also detected in blood, and it was suggested that the thyroid immune response may be reflected by blood repertoires. In cross-validation, the 13-signature model distinguished ophthalmopathy from stable hyperthyroidism with just over 85% sensitivity and about 81% specificity, while in the test set the corresponding values were 80% and 75%.

For repertoire sequencing, TCR beta CDR3 regions were amplified from RNA transcripts. A first-round RT-PCR used HTBI primers with the Qiagen OneStep RT-PCR kit, followed by a second-round multiplex PCR, size selection and purification. Libraries were sequenced on an Illumina HiSeq2000 using paired-end 100 bp reads. The original pipeline was this. Reads were processed with SOAPnuke, discarding reads with adapters, uncalled bases, mean Phred below 15, or no exact constant-primer or identifier match. High-quality paired reads were merged with COPE v1.2.5. Each unique nucleotide sequence was treated as a clonotype, and MiTCR v1.1 was used to align the clonotypes to the IMGT TRB V, D and J references. Analysis was restricted to V-J combinations with a frequency above 0.0001, which covered 99.2% of repertoires. For each V-J combination, a TCR clonal expansion and chaos score was defined as the ratio of F50 clonal expansion to chaos observed in the TCRdist matrix. Welch's t-statistics and random forest were used to reduce the features to some 13 V-J combinations, which were then used as input to a naive Bayes classifier. The Morisita-Horn index was used to measure how similar the thyroid and blood repertoires were. The raw public data were reprocessed by TCRdb itself: fastp quality trimming at Q25, MiXCR clonotype calling, in-frame beta chains only. CDR3 protein sequences are deduplicated, and each keeps its most common genes and DNA. The V and J calls were determined by TCRdb, not by the authors. This sample holds around 1.1 million distinct CDR3 sequences; 35% to 40% were observed only once. Of the sample, 11% is held by the ten largest clones.

The sequence is built from TRBV4-3 and TRBJ1-2; possibly the D gene is TRBD1, per 6 matching bases. The sample taken for sequencing was peripheral blood or thyroid tissue (not recorded which). The origin of this receptor is an adult man with Graves' hyperthyroidism. The CDR3 protein is CASSQGARGAADYGYTF. The bases read TGCGCCAGCAGCCAAGGAGCTCGGGGGGCAGCTGACTATGGCTACACCTTC.